What follows are 13 T cell receptor beta chains derived from one specimen sequenced in a study of CD8+CD57+ T cells in acquired aplastic anemia. Whoever was chosen for sequencing had shown CD8+CD57+ cell expansion by flow cytometry. According to the study, genomic DNA was the template for TCR beta VDJ and CDR3 profiling. MiXCR was run by TCRdb on the reads, yielding one entry per CDR3 protein. The sample lists approximately 170,000 distinct CDR3 sequences, less than 50% occurring once. Input material: sorted CD4+, CD8+, or CD8+CD57+ T cells (not recorded which) from PBMCs. The receptors originated from a human donor with aplastic anemia.

The V call is TRBV11-1, the J call TRBJ2-7; tentatively, D is TRBD1 (6 bases). The germline V and J ends were trimmed by 2 bases and 2 bases, with 10 bases remaining between them. This CDR3 is built from 14 residues. Germline V gene lookup returns CDR1 SGHAT and CDR2 FQDESV (reference sequence). CDR3 region: CASSLQGSTYEQYF. The CDR3, as DNA: TGTGCCAGCAGCTTACAGGGGTCGACCTACGAGCAGTACTTC.

Notes on this clonotype: A read error may explain this, as a much larger clone is one base away. The chain has TRBV6-5 and TRBJ2-2, with unresolved D. The CDR3 has 14 amino acids. Germline CDR1 and CDR2: MNHEY and SVGAGI. V was trimmed by 2 bases and J by 6 bases, leaving 10 bases between them. The CDR3 region is CASSYVPGAGELFF. CDR3 bases: TGTGCCAGCAGTTACGTGCCGGGTGCCGGGGAGCTGTTTTTT.

This clonotype was detected ten times or more. The rearrangement links TRBV7-2 to TRBJ2-7; 10 nucleotides agree with TRBD1. V lost 5 bases to trimming and J lost 3 bases; unmatched junction nucleotides: 7. The CDR3 is made up of 15 amino acids. The V gene's germline CDR1 is SGHTA and CDR2 FQGNSA. CDR3 coding DNA: TGTGCCAGCAGCCTGACAGGGGGCGAGGACTACGAGCAGTACTTC. Protein product: CASSLTGGEDYEQYF.

This clonotype was seen a few times. This sequence may be a read error, since a much larger clone differs from it by one base. The genes are TRBV12-3 or TRBV12-4 and TRBJ1-5; 8 positions agree with TRBD1. This CDR3 comprises 15 residues. The CDR3 DNA reads TGTGCCAGCAGCAAGGACAGGGATGGCAATCAGCCCCAGCGTTTT. This gives the protein CASSKDRDGNQPQRF.

This chain connects TRBV7-2 to TRBJ1-5; 7 nucleotides line up with TRBD1. The V gene's germline CDR1 is SGHTA and CDR2 FQGNSA. This CDR3 contains 13 residues. V shed 5 bases, J shed 7 bases, and the junction held 5 bases outside the gene matches. In DNA, the CDR3 is TGTGCCAGCAGCATCGGGACAGAGCAGCCCCAGCATTTT. Translating gives CASSIGTEQPQHF. Looking up the rest from reference TRBV7-2 and TRBJ1-5 gives the full variable domain: GAGVSQSPSNKVTEKGKDVELRCDPISGHTALYWYRQSLGQGLEFLIYFQGNSAPDKSGLPSDRFSAERTGGSVSTLTIQRTQQEDSAVYLCASSIGTEQPQHFGDGTRLSIL.

This chain links TRBV20-1 with TRBJ1-1, with D unresolved. V gave up 6 bases and J gave up 1 base, with 9 bases separating them. From germline, CDR1 is DFQATT and CDR2 SNEGSKA (reference sequence). The CDR3 sequence is 12 residues long. The CDR3 sequence: CSASSKNTEAFF. The CDR3, as DNA: TGCAGTGCCAGTTCCAAGAACACTGAAGCTTTCTTT.

This chain joins TRBV6-6 and TRBJ1-3; the D is unclear. The CDR3 spans 15 residues. Germline loops: CDR1 MNHNY, CDR2 SVGAGI (reference sequence). With 0 bases removed from V and 1 base from J, the gap between germline ends came to 7 bases. CDR3 DNA: TGTGCCAGCAGTTACTCGCGGGTTTCTGGAAACACCATATATTTT. Its translation is CASSYSRVSGNTIYF.

Regarding this clonotype: One junction end does not reproduce the germline sequence, and a read error may be involved. The V call is TRBV29-1, the J call TRBJ2-5, with TRBD1 identical over 12 bases. This CDR3 has 14 amino acids. Looked up from germline, CDR1 is SQVTM and CDR2 is ANQGSEA. The CDR3 DNA is TGCAGCTTCGGGACAGGGGGCCGAAAAGAGACCCAGTACTTT. Residues: CSFGTGGRKETQYF.

The genes are TRBV12-5 and TRBJ2-3; 9 bases line up with TRBD1. Trimming cost V 3 bases and J 1 base; bases outside gene matches: 5. CDR1 and CDR2 (germline): LGHNT, FRNRAP. This CDR3 contains 16 residues. The CDR3 loop reads CASGFKRTGGTDTQYF. CDR3 nucleotides: TGTGCTAGTGGTTTCAAGCGGACAGGGGGCACAGATACGCAGTATTTT.

This clonotype was found many times. The DNA of the CDR3 is TGTGCCAGCAGCTTGGGAGGAGACAGGGACCTAGGTGGCTACACCTTC. This codes for CASSLGGDRDLGGYTF. The chain couples TRBV5-4 to TRBJ1-2; 7 bases align to TRBD1. The junction had 12 bases not matched to a gene; V was cut back by 0 bases and J by 7 bases. Germline CDR1 is SGHNT and CDR2 is YYREEE (reference sequence). The CDR3 sequence is 16 residues long.

In its sample, this clonotype was seen many times. V is TRBV7-3 and J is TRBJ2-2, with 12 bases fitting TRBD1. The V segment lost 0 bases and the J segment 1 base; nucleotides outside the gene matches: 9. The CDR3 totals 20 residues. Germline lookup yields CDR1 SGHTA and CDR2 FQGTGA. CDR3 coding DNA: TGTGCCAGCAGCTTAACCCGGGACAGGGGGCTTGGTAGGAACACCGGGGAGCTGTTTTTT. It codes for CASSLTRDRGLGRNTGELFF.

This clonotype was observed once. The CDR3 sequence: CATSRDRYEQFF. The CDR3 coding sequence is TGTGCCACCAGCAGAGATCGCTATGAGCAGTTCTTC. The chain uses TRBV15 and TRBJ2-1; D ambiguous. CDR1 and CDR2 from the germline V gene are LNHNV and YYDKDF (reference sequence). The ends were cut back, 0 bases at V and 8 bases at J, with 5 bases in the middle. The CDR3 is 12 amino acids.

This clonotype was detected ten times or more. This chain links TRBV5-1 with TRBJ1-1; D unclear. The V and J ends lost 0 bases and 0 bases respectively, with 6 bases between them. The CDR3 has 14 residues. Germline assignment: CDR1 SGHRS and CDR2 YFSETQ. This CDR3 reads CASSLGALNTEAFF. DNA of the CDR3: TGCGCCAGCAGCTTGGGGGCCCTGAACACTGAAGCTTTCTTT.